These 3 T cell receptor beta chains were sequenced from one sample in a study of Ad26.COV2.S vaccination and SARS-CoV-2 variants. As to treatment: approximately 18 received Ad26.COV2.S at low or high dose, single or two shots; a few received placebo; per-sample allocation not given. Specimens were obtained on day 63 following the first vaccine or placebo injection. Data came from immunoSEQ multiplex PCR; TCRdb stores just in-frame clones and leaves some out. The sample has about 680,000 clones, roughly 90% seen once. This specimen was peripheral blood, taken in a trial of Ad26.COV2.S vaccine versus placebo. The source is a person aged 18 to 59 who received the Ad26.COV2.S COVID-19 vaccine or a placebo.

The chain combines TRBV18 with TRBJ2-3; weak D call: TRBD2 (5 bases). Trimming stripped 2 bases from V and 4 bases from J, with 13 bases between. CDR3 size: 15 residues. CDR1 is KGHSH, CDR2 LQKENI, per germline. The CDR3 loop reads CASSPERGASDTQYF. The CDR3, as DNA: TGTGCCAGCTCACCAGAACGGGGAGCCTCAGATACGCAGTATTTT.

As for this clone: This specimen includes other DNA sequences encoding the same CDR3. This chain links TRBV30 with TRBJ2-5; D remains ambiguous. The V gene lost 0 bases and the J gene lost 5 bases, with 7 bases spanning the gap. The V gene's germline CDR1 is GTSNPN and CDR2 SVGIG (reference sequence). CDR3 length equals 12 residues. The CDR3 nucleotides are TGTGCCTGGAGTGTACGTGGGGAGACCCAGTACTTC. Its protein is CAWSVRGETQYF.

The table lists this clone with a few counts. The chain has TRBV13 and TRBJ1-1; no reliable D call. In germline, CDR1 is PRHDT, CDR2 FYEKMQ (reference sequence). The CDR3 contains 15 residues. Trimming shortened V by 3 bases and J by 2 bases, and 13 bases separated the two germline ends. The CDR3 sequence is CASSFPGPLNTEAFF. DNA of the CDR3: TGTGCCAGCAGCTTCCCGGGCCCATTAAACACTGAAGCTTTCTTT.